A selection of T cell receptor beta chains follows, all from one sample in a study of graft-versus-host responses after intestinal transplantation. Clones were read by immunoSEQ multiplex PCR, and TCRdb kept only the in-frame ones, dropping some. The sample lists 9,500 to 15,000 clones; approximately 93% were seen once. This sample comprised PBMCs, obtained around 3.5 months after intestinal transplant. Every receptor here comes from a human patient who received an intestinal transplant, so some T cells may come from the graft donor. Both conserved end residues are part of each CDR3. The D gene is left open where the match is weak. Expanded clones are given a class, and other clones once, few, many or no size at all.

V: TRBV7-7; D: NA; size: NA; length: 14; J: TRBJ2-2; CDR3: CASSDLQGTGELFF; DNA: TGTGCCAGCAGCGACCTACAGGGAACCGGGGAGCTGTTTTTT
V: TRBV29-1; D: TRBD2; size: NA; length: 14; J: TRBJ2-3; CDR3: CSVVLAGKGGTQYF; DNA: TGCAGCGTTGTACTAGCGGGCAAAGGGGGTACGCAGTATTTT
V: TRBV7-3; D: NA; size: NA; length: 12; J: TRBJ2-5; CDR3: CASNPIGETQYF; DNA: TGTGCCAGCAATCCCATTGGAGAGACCCAGTACTTC
V: TRBV7-7; D: TRBD1; size: NA; length: 17; J: TRBJ2-5; CDR3: CASSPQPGTGRGETQYF; DNA: TGTGCCAGCAGCCCGCAACCCGGGACAGGGCGTGGAGAGACCCAGTACTTC
V: TRBV28; D: NA; size: NA; length: 14; J: TRBJ1-1; CDR3: CASSSGTANTEAFF; DNA: TGTGCCAGCAGTTCGGGGACGGCGAACACTGAAGCTTTCTTT
V: TRBV27; D: TRBD1; size: NA; length: 17; J: TRBJ1-5; CDR3: CASSNFQGAMVDQPQHF; DNA: TGTGCCAGCAGCAACTTCCAGGGGGCAATGGTGGATCAGCCCCAGCATTTT
V: TRBV21-1; D: NA; size: NA; length: 15; J: TRBJ1-6; CDR3: CASSSGTVGNSPLHF; DNA: TGTGCCAGCAGCTCCGGGACGGTAGGAAATTCACCCCTCCACTTT
V: TRBV4-1; D: NA; size: once; length: 15; J: TRBJ2-1; CDR3: CASSHGDYLRDEQFF; DNA: TGCGCCAGCAGCCACGGAGACTACCTCCGGGATGAGCAGTTCTTC
V: TRBV29-1; D: NA; size: NA; length: 14; J: TRBJ2-2; CDR3: CSVGGRANTGELFF; DNA: TGCAGCGTTGGGGGCAGGGCGAACACCGGGGAGCTGTTTTTT
V: TRBV27; D: NA; size: few; length: 13; J: TRBJ2-1; CDR3: CASSLDYYNEQFF; DNA: TGTGCCAGCAGTTTAGACTACTACAATGAGCAGTTCTTC
V: TRBV5-5; D: TRBD1; size: NA; length: 15; J: TRBJ1-1; CDR3: CASSLAGDRGTEAFF; DNA: TGTGCCAGCAGCTTGGCCGGGGACAGGGGCACTGAAGCTTTCTTT
V: TRBV9; D: NA; size: NA; length: 15; J: TRBJ1-5; CDR3: CASSVEGDPNQPQHF; DNA: TGTGCCAGCAGCGTAGAAGGGGATCCCAATCAGCCCCAGCATTTT
V: TRBV13; D: NA; size: NA; length: 14; J: TRBJ2-6; CDR3: CASSLGGTHNVLTF; DNA: TGTGCCAGCAGCTTAGGGGGGACCCACAACGTCCTGACTTTC
V: TRBV29-1; D: TRBD2; size: NA; length: 15; J: TRBJ2-3; CDR3: CSVETSGRAADTQYF; DNA: TGCAGCGTTGAGACTAGCGGGAGGGCCGCAGATACGCAGTATTTT
V: TRBV27; D: NA; size: NA; length: 16; J: TRBJ1-5; CDR3: CASSLLGGLGNQPQHF; DNA: TGTGCCAGCAGTTTACTCGGGGGCTTGGGCAATCAGCCCCAGCATTTT
V: TRBV7-9; D: TRBD2; size: few; length: 16; J: TRBJ2-1; CDR3: CASSLGAGGRDNEQFF; DNA: TGTGCCAGCAGCTTAGGGGCGGGAGGGAGGGACAATGAGCAGTTCTTC
V: TRBV10-3; D: TRBD2; size: few; length: 13; J: TRBJ2-7; CDR3: CATGSGGIDEQYF; DNA: TGTGCCACCGGGTCGGGAGGTATCGACGAGCAGTACTTC
V: TRBV28; D: TRBD1; size: NA; length: 15; J: TRBJ2-7; CDR3: CASSPNTGQGAEQYF; DNA: TGTGCCAGCAGCCCGAACACGGGACAGGGGGCCGAGCAGTACTTC
V: TRBV27; D: NA; size: NA; length: 18; J: TRBJ1-4; CDR3: CASSSRDGERSTNEKLFF; DNA: TGTGCCAGCAGTTCCCGGGACGGGGAGAGATCAACTAATGAAAAACTGTTTTTT
V: TRBV28; D: NA; size: NA; length: 14; J: TRBJ2-7; CDR3: CASSPKAGRHEQYF; DNA: TGTGCCAGCAGCCCCAAGGCAGGGAGGCACGAGCAGTACTTC
V: TRBV30; D: NA; size: NA; length: 16; J: TRBJ2-3; CDR3: CAWSVRGTPLEDTQYF; DNA: TGTGCCTGGAGTGTCCGGGGGACGCCCCTGGAGGATACGCAGTATTTT
V: TRBV4-1; D: TRBD2; size: NA; length: 18; J: TRBJ2-1; CDR3: CASSQDDLWLAGDNEQFF; DNA: TGCGCCAGCAGCCAAGATGATTTATGGCTAGCGGGGGACAATGAGCAGTTCTTC
V: TRBV7-8; D: NA; size: NA; length: 16; J: TRBJ2-1; CDR3: CASSLADYLGANEQFF; DNA: TGTGCCAGCAGCTTAGCGGACTACTTGGGGGCCAATGAGCAGTTCTTC
V: TRBV5-1; D: TRBD2; size: NA; length: 14; J: TRBJ2-1; CDR3: CASSLTSGRDEQFF; DNA: TGCGCCAGCAGCTTGACTAGCGGGAGGGATGAGCAGTTCTTC
V: TRBV10-3; D: NA; size: once; length: 16; J: TRBJ1-6; CDR3: CAISESGTLDNSPLHF; DNA: TGTGCCATCAGTGAGTCCGGGACATTAGATAATTCACCCCTCCACTTT
V: TRBV27; D: NA; size: NA; length: 15; J: TRBJ1-2; CDR3: CASSLSPGALPGYTF; DNA: TGTGCCAGCAGTTTATCCCCAGGGGCGCTTCCGGGCTACACCTTC
V: TRBV10-1; D: TRBD2; size: NA; length: 17; J: TRBJ2-1; CDR3: CASSESGTSGPYNEQFF; DNA: TGCGCCAGCAGTGAGTCGGGGACTAGCGGTCCGTACAATGAGCAGTTCTTC
V: TRBV5-1; D: TRBD1; size: NA; length: 17; J: TRBJ2-3; CDR3: CASSLADRGLTTDTQYF; DNA: TGCGCCAGCAGCTTGGCCGACAGGGGATTGACTACAGATACGCAGTATTTT
V: TRBV28; D: NA; size: NA; length: 13; J: TRBJ1-5; CDR3: CASRLLGIQPQHF; DNA: TGTGCCAGCAGACTCCTGGGTATTCAGCCCCAGCATTTT
V: TRBV30; D: NA; size: NA; length: 14; J: TRBJ1-1; CDR3: CAWRGPGPYTEAFF; DNA: TGTGCCTGGAGGGGCCCCGGGCCGTACACTGAAGCTTTCTTT
V: TRBV5-4; D: NA; size: NA; length: 15; J: TRBJ1-2; CDR3: CASSLDVSFSYGYTF; DNA: TGTGCCAGCAGCTTGGATGTCAGTTTTTCCTATGGCTACACCTTC
V: TRBV6-5; D: TRBD1; size: NA; length: 14; J: TRBJ2-7; CDR3: CASSYSGQPYEQYF; DNA: TGTGCCAGCAGTTACTCGGGACAGCCCTACGAGCAGTACTTC
V: TRBV6-6; D: NA; size: NA; length: 12; J: TRBJ2-5; CDR3: CASSGPQETQYF; DNA: TGTGCCAGCAGTGGCCCCCAAGAGACCCAGTACTTC
V: TRBV7-9; D: TRBD2; size: NA; length: 16; J: TRBJ2-4; CDR3: CASSLGWEGSKNIQYF; DNA: TGTGCCAGCAGCTTAGGGTGGGAGGGTTCCAAAAACATTCAGTACTTC
V: TRBV7-9; D: TRBD2; size: NA; length: 14; J: TRBJ2-1; CDR3: CASSLGGSRDEQFF; DNA: TGTGCCAGCAGCTTAGGCGGGAGCAGAGATGAGCAGTTCTTC
V: TRBV27; D: TRBD1; size: NA; length: 16; J: TRBJ2-3; CDR3: CASSSTGTGHTDTQYF; DNA: TGTGCCAGCAGTTCGACCGGGACAGGACACACAGATACGCAGTATTTT
V: TRBV6-5; D: TRBD2; size: NA; length: 15; J: TRBJ2-1; CDR3: CASSPATSGNNEQFF; DNA: TGTGCCTCCTCCCCCGCGACTAGCGGTAACAATGAGCAGTTCTTC
V: TRBV18; D: TRBD2; size: NA; length: 15; J: TRBJ2-1; CDR3: CASSLPRGRGGEQFF; DNA: TGTGCCAGCTCACTCCCCCGTGGGAGGGGAGGCGAGCAGTTCTTC
V: TRBV18; D: NA; size: NA; length: 18; J: TRBJ2-6; CDR3: CASSPGTPGSSGANVLTF; DNA: TGTGCCAGCTCACCAGGCACCCCCGGGAGCTCTGGGGCCAACGTCCTGACTTTC